This T cell receptor beta chain was recovered during a study of cytomegalovirus exposure and HLA in healthy donors. This CDR3 is 13 amino acids long. Deletions cut 9 bases from V and 8 bases from J, with 19 bases between. Looked up from germline, CDR1 is SNHLY and CDR2 is FYNNEI. Notes on this clone: Its cognate antigen is unknown.

Overall study results and limits: The tendency of first-cohort TCR clusters to co-occur in the 110 or so validation repertoires emerged from a later analysis.

TCRdb keeps only in-frame clones here, not all; method: immunoSEQ multiplex PCR. The table has 100,000 to 150,000 clones, around nine tenths seen once. This clonotype originated in a young woman in good health and CMV-seronegative. Sample: PBMCs. This chain connects TRBV2 to TRBJ1-2, with D perhaps matching TRBD1 (6 bases). CDR3 region: CASFRTGFKGYTF. The CDR3 nucleotides read TGTGCCAGTTTTCGAACAGGGTTTAAAGGCTACACCTTC.